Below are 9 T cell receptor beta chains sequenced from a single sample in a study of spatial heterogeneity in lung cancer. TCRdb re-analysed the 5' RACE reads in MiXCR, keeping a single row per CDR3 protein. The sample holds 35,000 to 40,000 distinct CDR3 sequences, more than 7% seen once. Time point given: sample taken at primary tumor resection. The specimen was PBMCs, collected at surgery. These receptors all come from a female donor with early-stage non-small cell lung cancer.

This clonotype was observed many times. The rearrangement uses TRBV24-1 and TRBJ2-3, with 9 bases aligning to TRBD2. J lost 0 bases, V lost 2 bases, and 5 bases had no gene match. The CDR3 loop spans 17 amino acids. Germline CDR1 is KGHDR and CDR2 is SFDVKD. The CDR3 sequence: CATSDSGTSGSTDTQYF. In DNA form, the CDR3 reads TGTGCCACCAGTGATTCCGGCACTAGCGGGAGCACAGATACGCAGTATTTT.

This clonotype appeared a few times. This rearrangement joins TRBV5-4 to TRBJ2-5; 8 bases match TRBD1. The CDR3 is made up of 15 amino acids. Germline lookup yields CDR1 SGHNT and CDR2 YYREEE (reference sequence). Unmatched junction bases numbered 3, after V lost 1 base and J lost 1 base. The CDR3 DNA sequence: TGTGCCAGCAGCTTGCAGGGGGCGTTCCAAGAGACCCAGTACTTC. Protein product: CASSLQGAFQETQYF.

CDR3 coding DNA: TGCGCCAGCAGTGTACAGGCTAGCTATGGCTACACCTTC. This sequence encodes CASSVQASYGYTF. V gene TRBV10-2 combines with J gene TRBJ1-2, with D tentatively TRBD1 (5 bases). The V gene's germline CDR1 is WSHSY and CDR2 SAAADI. The V end lost 4 bases, the J end lost 4 bases, and 10 bases lay between the germline ends. This CDR3 is 13 amino acids long.

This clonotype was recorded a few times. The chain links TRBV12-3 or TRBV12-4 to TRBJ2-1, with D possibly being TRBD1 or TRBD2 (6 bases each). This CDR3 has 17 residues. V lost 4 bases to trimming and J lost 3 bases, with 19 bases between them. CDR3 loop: CASSWGTNWEVYNEQFF. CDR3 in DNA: TGTGCCAGCAGTTGGGGGACAAATTGGGAGGTCTACAATGAGCAGTTCTTC.

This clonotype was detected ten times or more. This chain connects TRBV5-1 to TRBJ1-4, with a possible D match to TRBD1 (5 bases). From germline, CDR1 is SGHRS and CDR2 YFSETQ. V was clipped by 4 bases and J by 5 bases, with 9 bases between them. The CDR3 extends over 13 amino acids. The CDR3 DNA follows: TGCGCCAGCAGCAGGGGACCAAATGAAAAACTGTTTTTT. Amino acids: CASSRGPNEKLFF. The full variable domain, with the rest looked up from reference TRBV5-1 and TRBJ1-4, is KAGVTQTPRYLIKTRGQQVTLSCSPISGHRSVSWYQQTPGQGLQFLFEYFSETQRNKGNFPGRFSGRQFSNSRSEMNVSTLELGDSALYLCASSRGPNEKLFFGSGTQLSVL.

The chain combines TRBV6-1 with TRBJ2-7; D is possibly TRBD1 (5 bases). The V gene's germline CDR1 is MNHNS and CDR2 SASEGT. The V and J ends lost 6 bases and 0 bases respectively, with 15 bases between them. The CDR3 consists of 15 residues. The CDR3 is CASRTQGRASYEQYF. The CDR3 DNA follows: TGTGCCAGCAGGACCCAGGGCAGGGCCTCCTACGAGCAGTACTTC.

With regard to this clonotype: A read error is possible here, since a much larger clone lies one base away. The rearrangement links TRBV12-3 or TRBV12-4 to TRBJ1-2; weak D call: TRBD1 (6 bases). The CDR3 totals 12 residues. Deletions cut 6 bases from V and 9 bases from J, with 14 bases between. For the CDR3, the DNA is TGTGCCAGCAGCCCCCAGGGGTATCGCTACACCTTC. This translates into CASSPQGYRYTF.

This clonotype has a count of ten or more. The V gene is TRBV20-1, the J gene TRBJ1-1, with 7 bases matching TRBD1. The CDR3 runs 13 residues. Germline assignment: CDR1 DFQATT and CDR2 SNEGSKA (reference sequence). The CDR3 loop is CRKNHDGGGEAFF. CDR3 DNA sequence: TGCAGAAAAAATCACGACGGAGGGGGCGAAGCTTTCTTT.

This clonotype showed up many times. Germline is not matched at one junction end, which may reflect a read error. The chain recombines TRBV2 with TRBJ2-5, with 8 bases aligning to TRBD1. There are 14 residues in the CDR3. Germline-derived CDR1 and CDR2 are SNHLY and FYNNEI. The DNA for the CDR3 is TGTGCCAGCAGCCTACAGGGGGACCAGGAGACCCAGTACTTC. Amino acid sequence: CASSLQGDQETQYF. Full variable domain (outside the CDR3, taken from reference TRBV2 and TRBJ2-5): EPEVTQTPSHQVTQMGQEVILRCVPISNHLYFYWYRQILGQKVEFLVSFYNNEISEKSEIFDDQFSVERPDGSNFTLKIRSTKLEDSAMYFCASSLQGDQETQYFGPGTRLLVL.